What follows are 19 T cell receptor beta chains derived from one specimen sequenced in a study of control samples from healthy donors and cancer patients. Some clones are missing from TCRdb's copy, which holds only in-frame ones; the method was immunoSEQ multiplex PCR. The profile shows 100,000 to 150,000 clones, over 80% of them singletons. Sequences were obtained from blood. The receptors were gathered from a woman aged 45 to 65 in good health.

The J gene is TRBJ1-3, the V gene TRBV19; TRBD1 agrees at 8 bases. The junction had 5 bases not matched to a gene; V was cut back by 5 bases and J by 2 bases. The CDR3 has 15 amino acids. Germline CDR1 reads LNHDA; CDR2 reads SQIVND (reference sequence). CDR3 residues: CASSVGTGPGNTIYF. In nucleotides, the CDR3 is TGTGCCAGTAGTGTCGGGACAGGCCCTGGAAACACCATATATTTT.

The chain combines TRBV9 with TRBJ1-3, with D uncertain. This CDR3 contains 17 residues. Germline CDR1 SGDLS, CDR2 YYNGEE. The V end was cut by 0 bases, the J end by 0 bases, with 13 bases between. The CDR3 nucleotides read TGTGCCAGCAGCGTAGCTGTGGGCAGCCTCTCTGGAAACACCATATATTTT. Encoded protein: CASSVAVGSLSGNTIYF.

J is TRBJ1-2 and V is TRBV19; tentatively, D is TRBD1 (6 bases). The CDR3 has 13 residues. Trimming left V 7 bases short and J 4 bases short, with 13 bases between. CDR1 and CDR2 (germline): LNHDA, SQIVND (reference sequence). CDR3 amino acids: CASTPVGAYGYTF. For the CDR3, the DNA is TGTGCCAGTACTCCTGTGGGGGCCTATGGCTACACCTTC.

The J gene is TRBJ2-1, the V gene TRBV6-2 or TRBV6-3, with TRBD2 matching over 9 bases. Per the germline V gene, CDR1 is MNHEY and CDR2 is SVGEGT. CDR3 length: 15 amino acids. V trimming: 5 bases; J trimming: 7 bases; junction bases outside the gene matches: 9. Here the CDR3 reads CASSPLAGYGNEQFF. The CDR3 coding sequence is TGTGCCAGCAGTCCACTAGCGGGTTATGGGAATGAGCAGTTCTTC.

The CDR3 DNA reads TGTGCCAGCAGCTTAGGAGGCACCGGGGAGCTGTTTTTT. It yields the protein CASSLGGTGELFF. The rearrangement joins TRBV11-3 to TRBJ2-2; unclear D gene. The CDR3 spans 13 residues. Germline V gene data show CDR1 as SGHNT and CDR2 as YENEEA. V was clipped by 1 base and J by 4 bases, with 4 bases between them.

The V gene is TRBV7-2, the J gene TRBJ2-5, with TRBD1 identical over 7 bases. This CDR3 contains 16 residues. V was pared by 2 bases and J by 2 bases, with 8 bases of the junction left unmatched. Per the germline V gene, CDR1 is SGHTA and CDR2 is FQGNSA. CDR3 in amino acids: CASSLYGTEAQETQYF. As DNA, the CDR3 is TGTGCCAGCAGCTTATACGGGACAGAGGCTCAAGAGACCCAGTACTTC. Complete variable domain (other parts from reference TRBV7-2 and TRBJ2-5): GAGVSQSPSNKVTEKGKDVELRCDPISGHTALYWYRQSLGQGLEFLIYFQGNSAPDKSGLPSDRFSAERTGGSVSTLTIQRTQQEDSAVYLCASSLYGTEAQETQYFGPGTRLLVL.

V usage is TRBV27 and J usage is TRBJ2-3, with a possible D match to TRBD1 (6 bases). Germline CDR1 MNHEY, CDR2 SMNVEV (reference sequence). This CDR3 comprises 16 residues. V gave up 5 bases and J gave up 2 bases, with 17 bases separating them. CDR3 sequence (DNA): TGTGCCAGCAGTGGCGCGAGGACAGTTAACACAGATACGCAGTATTTT. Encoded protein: CASSGARTVNTDTQYF.

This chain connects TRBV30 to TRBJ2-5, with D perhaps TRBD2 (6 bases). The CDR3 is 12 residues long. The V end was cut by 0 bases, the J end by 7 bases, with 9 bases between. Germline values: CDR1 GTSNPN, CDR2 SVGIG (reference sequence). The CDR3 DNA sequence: TGTGCCTGGAGTGTAGTCGGGGGGACCCAGTACTTC. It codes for CAWSVVGGTQYF.

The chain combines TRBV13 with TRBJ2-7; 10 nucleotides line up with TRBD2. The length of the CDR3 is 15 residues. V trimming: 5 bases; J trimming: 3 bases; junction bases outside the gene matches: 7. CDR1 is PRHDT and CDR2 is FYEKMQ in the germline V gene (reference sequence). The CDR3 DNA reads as TGTGCCAGCAGCCCGGGACTAGCGAACCGCTACGAGCAGTACTTC. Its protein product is CASSPGLANRYEQYF. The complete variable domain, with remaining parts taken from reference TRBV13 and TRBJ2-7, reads AAGVIQSPRHLIKEKRETATLKCYPIPRHDTVYWYQQGPGQDPQFLISFYEKMQSDKGSIPDRFSAQQFSDYHSELNMSSLELGDSALYFCASSPGLANRYEQYFGPGTRLTVT.

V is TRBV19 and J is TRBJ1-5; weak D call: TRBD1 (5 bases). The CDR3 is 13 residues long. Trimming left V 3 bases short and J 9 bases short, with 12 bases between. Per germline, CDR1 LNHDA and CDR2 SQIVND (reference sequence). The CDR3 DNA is TGTGCCAGTAGTATTGGGCAGGGAAGGCCCCAGCATTTT. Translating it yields CASSIGQGRPQHF.

DNA for the CDR3: TGTGCCAGCAGTCCCCGAGTCTGGCCCTTGGGCTACACCTTC. Translating it yields CASSPRVWPLGYTF. This chain links TRBV27 with TRBJ1-2; D remains unclear. The germline V and J ends were trimmed by 5 bases and 8 bases, with 18 bases remaining between them. This CDR3 has 14 amino acids. Germline-derived CDR1 and CDR2 are MNHEY and SMNVEV (reference sequence).

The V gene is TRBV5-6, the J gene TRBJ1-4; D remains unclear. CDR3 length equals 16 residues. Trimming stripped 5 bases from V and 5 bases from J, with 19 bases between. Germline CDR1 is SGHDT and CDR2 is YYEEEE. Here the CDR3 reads CASRPGRASRNEKLFF. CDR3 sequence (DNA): TGTGCCAGCAGACCCGGGAGGGCAAGTCGAAATGAAAAACTGTTTTTT.

The CDR3 DNA sequence: TGCGCCAGCAGCCGGTTTGTGAGAACAGTCACCGGGGAGCTGTTTTTT. This gives the protein CASSRFVRTVTGELFF. This chain joins TRBV4-1 and TRBJ2-2; the D is unclear. The CDR3 has 16 residues. V dropped 4 bases and J dropped 4 bases, with 16 bases sitting between them. In germline, CDR1 is MGHRA, CDR2 YSYEKL.

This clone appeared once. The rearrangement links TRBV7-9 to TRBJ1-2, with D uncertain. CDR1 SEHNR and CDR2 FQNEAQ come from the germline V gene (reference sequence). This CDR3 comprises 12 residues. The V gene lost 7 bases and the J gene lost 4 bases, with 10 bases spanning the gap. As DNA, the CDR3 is TGTGCCAGCACCCAAGGCTCCTATGGCTACACCTTC. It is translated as CASTQGSYGYTF.

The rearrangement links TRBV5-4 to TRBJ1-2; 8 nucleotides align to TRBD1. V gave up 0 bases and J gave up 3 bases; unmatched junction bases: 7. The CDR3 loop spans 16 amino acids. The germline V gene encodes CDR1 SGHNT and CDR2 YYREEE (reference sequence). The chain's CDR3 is CASSLGQGRGDYGYTF. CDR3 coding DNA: TGTGCCAGCAGCTTGGGACAGGGGCGAGGTGACTATGGCTACACCTTC.

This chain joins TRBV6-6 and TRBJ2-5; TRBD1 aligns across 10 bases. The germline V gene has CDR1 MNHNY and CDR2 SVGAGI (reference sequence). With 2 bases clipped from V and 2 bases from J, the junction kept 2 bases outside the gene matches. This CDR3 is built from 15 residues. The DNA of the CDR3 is TGTGCCAGCAGTTACCGGACAGGGGGGCAAGAGACCCAGTACTTC. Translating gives CASSYRTGGQETQYF.

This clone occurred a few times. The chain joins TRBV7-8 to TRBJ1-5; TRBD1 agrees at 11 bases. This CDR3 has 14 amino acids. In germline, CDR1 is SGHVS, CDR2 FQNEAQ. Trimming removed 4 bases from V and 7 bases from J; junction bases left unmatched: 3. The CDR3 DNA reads TGTGCCAGCAGCTCTCGGACAGGGGGCCAGCCCCAGCATTTT. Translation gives CASSSRTGGQPQHF.

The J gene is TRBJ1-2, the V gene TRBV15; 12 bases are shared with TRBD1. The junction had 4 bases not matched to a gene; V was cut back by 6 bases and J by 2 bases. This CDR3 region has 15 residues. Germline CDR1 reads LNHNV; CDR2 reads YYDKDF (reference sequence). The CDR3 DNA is TGTGCCACCAGTACCGGGACAGGGGGCAACTATGGCTACACCTTC. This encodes CATSTGTGGNYGYTF.

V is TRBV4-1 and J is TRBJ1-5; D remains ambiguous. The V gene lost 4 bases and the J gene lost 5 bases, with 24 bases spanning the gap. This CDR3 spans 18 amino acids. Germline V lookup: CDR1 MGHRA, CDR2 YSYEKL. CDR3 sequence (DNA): TGCGCCAGCAGCCCCGACGTAATTGACACCCAAACCGATCAGCCCCAGCATTTT. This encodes CASSPDVIDTQTDQPQHF.